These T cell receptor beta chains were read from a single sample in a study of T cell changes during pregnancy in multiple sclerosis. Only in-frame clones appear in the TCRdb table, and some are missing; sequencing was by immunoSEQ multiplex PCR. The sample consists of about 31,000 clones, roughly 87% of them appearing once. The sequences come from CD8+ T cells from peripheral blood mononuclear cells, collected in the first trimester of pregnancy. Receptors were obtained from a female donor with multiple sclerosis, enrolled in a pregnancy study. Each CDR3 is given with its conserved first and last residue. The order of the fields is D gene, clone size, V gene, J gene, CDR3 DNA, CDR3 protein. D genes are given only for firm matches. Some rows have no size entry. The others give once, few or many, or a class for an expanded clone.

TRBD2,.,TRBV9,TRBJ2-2,TGTGCCAGCAGCGCGGGGGGGGGTCCGAACACCGGGGAGCTGTTTTTT,CASSAGGGPNTGELFF
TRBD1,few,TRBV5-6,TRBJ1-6,TGTGCCAGCACCGGGGGCAGGGGGCGAGGTTCACCCCTCCACTTT,CASTGGRGRGSPLHF
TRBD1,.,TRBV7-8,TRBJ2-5,TGTGCCAGCAGCTTACGCACAGGGGACGGGGAGACCCAGTACTTC,CASSLRTGDGETQYF
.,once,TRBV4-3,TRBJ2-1,TGCGCCAGCAGCCAAGATGTGGGGGGGGGCTCATCCTACAATGAGCAGTTCTTC,CASSQDVGGGSSYNEQFF
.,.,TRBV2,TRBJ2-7,TGTGCCAGCAGTGACCCTCAGGGGTCCGCATCCTACGAGCAGTACTTC,CASSDPQGSASYEQYF
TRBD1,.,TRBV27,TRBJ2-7,TGTGCCAGCAGTCCAAGGACAGGGGGCTTTACCTACGAGCAGTACTTC,CASSPRTGGFTYEQYF
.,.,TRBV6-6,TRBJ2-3,TGTGCCAGCAGTTACGATAACCAGGGCCCACGGGATACGCAGTATTTT,CASSYDNQGPRDTQYF
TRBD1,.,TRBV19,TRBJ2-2,TGTGCCAGTAGTCCATCCGACAGGGGAGCCCTCCCCGGGGAGCTGTTTTTT,CASSPSDRGALPGELFF
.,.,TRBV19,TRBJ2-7,TGTGCCAGTAGTAATTGGCGGAAAAGCAGCTCCTACGAGCAGTACTTC,CASSNWRKSSSYEQYF
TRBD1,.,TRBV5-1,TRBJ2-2,TGCGCCAGCAGCCTAACCGGGACAGGGGACACCGGGGAGCTGTTTTTT,CASSLTGTGDTGELFF
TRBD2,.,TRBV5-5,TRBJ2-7,TGTGCCAGCTCGCTTGCATCCGGGACTAGCGGGAGATCGTCCTACGAGCAGTACTTC,CASSLASGTSGRSSYEQYF
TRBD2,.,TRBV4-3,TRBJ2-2,TGCGCCAGCAGCCAAGTTAGCGGGGGGGCCGGGGCGAACACCGGGGAGCTGTTTTTT,CASSQVSGGAGANTGELFF
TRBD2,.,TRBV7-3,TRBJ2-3,TGTGCCAGCAGCTTAAATAGCGGGGGGCCCTCTAGCACAGATACGCAGTATTTT,CASSLNSGGPSSTDTQYF
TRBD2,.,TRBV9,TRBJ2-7,TGTGCCAGCAGCGTAGAAGGCGGGAGCTACGAGCAGTACTTC,CASSVEGGSYEQYF
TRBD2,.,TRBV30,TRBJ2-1,TGTGCCTGGAGTGTAATTGGACTAGGAAATATGTTCACGTTCTTC,CAWSVIGLGNMFTFF
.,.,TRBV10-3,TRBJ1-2,TGTGCCATCAGTGAACAGGACGGTTATGGCTACACCTTC,CAISEQDGYGYTF
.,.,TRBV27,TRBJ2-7,TGTGCCAGCAGGGATCTCCTCGGGATTGGGCAGTACTTC,CASRDLLGIGQYF
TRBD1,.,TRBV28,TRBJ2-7,TGTGCCAGCAGTCGGTTCGGGACAGGGTCTAACGAGCAGTACTTC,CASSRFGTGSNEQYF
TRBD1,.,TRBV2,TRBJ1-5,TGTGCCACCGCGTGGGACAGGGGGTATCAGCCCCAGCATTTT,CATAWDRGYQPQHF
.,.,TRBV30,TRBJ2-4,TGTGCCTGGACCCCCGGCTCAGGGGCAATTCAGTACTTC,CAWTPGSGAIQYF
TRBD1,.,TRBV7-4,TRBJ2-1,TGTGCCAGCAGCCCCCACCCGGGACAGGGGATTAACAATGAGCAGTTCTTC,CASSPHPGQGINNEQFF
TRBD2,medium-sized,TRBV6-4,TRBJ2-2,TGTGCCAGCAGTGACTCGACTAGCGGGAGCGGGGAGCTGTTTTTT,CASSDSTSGSGELFF
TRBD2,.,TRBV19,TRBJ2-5,TGTGCCAGTAGTATGCTTGGAGCGGGGGGCCAAGAGACCCAGTACTTC,CASSMLGAGGQETQYF
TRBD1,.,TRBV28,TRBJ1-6,TGTGCCAGCAGGGACGACAGGGTCGTGCGGCATTCACCCCTCCACTTT,CASRDDRVVRHSPLHF
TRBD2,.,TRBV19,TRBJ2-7,TGTGCCAGTAGTGGACTAGCGGGAGGGTACGAGCAGTACTTC,CASSGLAGGYEQYF
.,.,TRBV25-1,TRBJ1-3,TGTGCCAGCAGTGACAGGGTCTCTGGAAACACCATATATTTT,CASSDRVSGNTIYF
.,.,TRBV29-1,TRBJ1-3,TGCAGCGTTGAAAACAGGGACTCTGGAAACACCATATATTTT,CSVENRDSGNTIYF
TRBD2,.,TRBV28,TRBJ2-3,TGTGCCAGCGGTTTAGGGGCGGGAGAGGTGGATACGCAGTATTTT,CASGLGAGEVDTQYF
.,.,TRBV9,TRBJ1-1,TGTGCCAGCAGCGTCCACAGTATGAACACTGAAGCTTTCTTT,CASSVHSMNTEAFF
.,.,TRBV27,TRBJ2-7,TGTGCCAGCAGTCTGGGCCTTTCCTACGAGCAGTACTTC,CASSLGLSYEQYF
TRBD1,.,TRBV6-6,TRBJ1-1,TGTGCCAGCAGTTACGGACAGGGGTTGGCTGAAGCTTTCTTT,CASSYGQGLAEAFF
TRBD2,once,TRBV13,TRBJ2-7,TGTGCCAGCAGCTTCCCTAGCGGGAGGGCCCTCGAGCAGTACTTC,CASSFPSGRALEQYF
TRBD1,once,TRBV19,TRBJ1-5,TGTGCCAGTAGTCCTAGACAGGGTTTGATGCGAAGCAATCAGCCCCAGCATTTT,CASSPRQGLMRSNQPQHF
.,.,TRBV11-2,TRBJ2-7,TGTGCCAGCAGCTCCCCCCCCCGGGAAGGGTACTTC,CASSSPPREGYF
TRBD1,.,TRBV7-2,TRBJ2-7,TGTGCCAGCAGCTTAAGCCCCTCCTTCAAGGACAGGGCATACGAGCAGTACTTC,CASSLSPSFKDRAYEQYF
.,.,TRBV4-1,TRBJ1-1,TGCGCCAGCAGCCAAGATCGTTCAGCGTCCCGGACTTTCTTT,CASSQDRSASRTFF
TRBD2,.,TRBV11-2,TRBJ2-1,TGTGCCAGCAGCACGACTAGCGGGATAGGGGATGAGCAGTTCTTC,CASSTTSGIGDEQFF
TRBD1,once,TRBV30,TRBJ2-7,TGTGCCTGGAGTCCGCAGGGGGCCGAGCAGTACTTC,CAWSPQGAEQYF
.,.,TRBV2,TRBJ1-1,TGTGCCAGCAGTGCGGAGGACCCTGAAGCTTTCTTT,CASSAEDPEAFF
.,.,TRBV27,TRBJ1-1,TGTGCCAGCAGTTTGGGGGGGGTTTTGACTGAAGCTTTCTTT,CASSLGGVLTEAFF
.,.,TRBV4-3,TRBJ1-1,TGCGCCAGCAGCCAAGATTGGGGCAGGAACACTGAAGCTTTCTTT,CASSQDWGRNTEAFF
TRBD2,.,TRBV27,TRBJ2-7,TGTGCCAGCAGACAAGGACTAGCGGATTCCTACGAGCAGTACTTC,CASRQGLADSYEQYF
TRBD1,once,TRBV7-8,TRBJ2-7,TGTGCCAGCAGCTTAGGTGGCGGGACAGGGGGCTCTCTCGAGCAGTACTTC,CASSLGGGTGGSLEQYF
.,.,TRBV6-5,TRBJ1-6,TGTGCCACCACAGGTGTTTATAATTCACCCCTCCACTTT,CATTGVYNSPLHF
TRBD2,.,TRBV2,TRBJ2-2,TGTGCCAGCAGTGAAATCCGGGGGGATTACACCGGGGAGCTGTTTTTT,CASSEIRGDYTGELFF
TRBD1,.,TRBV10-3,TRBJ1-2,TGTGCCATACAGGGGGCGGGGTATGGCTACACCTTC,CAIQGAGYGYTF
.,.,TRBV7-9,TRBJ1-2,TGTGCCAGCAGGGGACAAGAGGGTACCGGCTATGGCTACACCTTC,CASRGQEGTGYGYTF
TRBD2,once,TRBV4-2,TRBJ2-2,TGTGCCAGCAGCCAAGATTTCCCAGCGGGAGGGCCCGGGGAGCTGTTTTTT,CASSQDFPAGGPGELFF
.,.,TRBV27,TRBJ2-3,TGTGCCAGCAGCCCGGACAGAAGCACAGATACGCAGTATTTT,CASSPDRSTDTQYF
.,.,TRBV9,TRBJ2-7,TGTGCCAGCAGCGTAGCCCCCGACGGGGCCTACGAGCAGTACTTC,CASSVAPDGAYEQYF
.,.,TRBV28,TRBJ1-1,TGTGCCAGCAGTTTTTGGAGGGCGCGGGACACTGAAGCTTTCTTT,CASSFWRARDTEAFF
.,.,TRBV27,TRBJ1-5,TGTGCCAGCAGTTTATTTAATAGCAATCAGCCCCAGCATTTT,CASSLFNSNQPQHF
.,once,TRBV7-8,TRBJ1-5,TGTGCCAGCAGCTTAGGAGGCACCGGACATAGCAATCAGCCCCAGCATTTT,CASSLGGTGHSNQPQHF
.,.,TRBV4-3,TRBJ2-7,TGCGCCAGCAGCCTTTCCGAGACAGCAACTTACGAGCAGTACTTC,CASSLSETATYEQYF
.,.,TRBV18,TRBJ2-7,TGTGCCAGCTCATCAGAGGGACTGGCCTACGAGCAGTACTTC,CASSSEGLAYEQYF
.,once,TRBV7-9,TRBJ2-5,TGTGCCAGCAGTCCCCCCAAGGGAGCAGGGGTAGAGACCCAGTACTTC,CASSPPKGAGVETQYF